In this sample, the clone carrying this T cell receptor beta chain turned up many times. Its antigen is currently unknown. The CDR3 is made up of 16 amino acids. The V and J ends lost 1 base and 7 bases, in that order; junction bases with no gene match: 8. The germline V gene has CDR1 SEHNR and CDR2 FQNEAQ (reference sequence). Thyroid surgery took place with no prior treatment in any patient. This sample is drawn from a study of metastatic and nonmetastatic thyroid tumors. The wider study: From malignant and benign thyroid patients, repertoires in blood and in tumor or nodule tissue were compared.

Per the authors' pipeline: A classifier of distant metastasis in papillary thyroid cancer was built from CDR3 differences (across clinicopathological groups). TCRdb reanalyzed the PCR reads via MiXCR. For this entry, the V and J calls and clone size follow TCRdb and not the study's own pipeline. The sample contains approximately 34,000 clones, about 17% of which appear only once. General study findings and limits: Malignant thyroid tumors reportedly had TCR beta diversity that was significantly higher than in benign nodules, in blood and tumor.

This chain uses TRBV7-9 with TRBJ1-4; 8 positions match TRBD1. The TCR originated in a female donor with papillary thyroid cancer or a benign thyroid nodule (not recorded which). Some clones in this sample may be carry-over from other donors' samples. Sequencing used blood. The chain's CDR3 is CASSLVTEQGGEKLFF. For the CDR3, the DNA is TGTGCCAGCAGCTTAGTGACCGAACAGGGGGGTGAAAAACTGTTTTTT.